The present T cell receptor (beta chain) was sequenced within a study of blood T cell repertoires in COVID-19. Study at large: Both acute and convalescent COVID-19 samples were obtained from the United States, Italy and Spain.

The CDR3 extends over 15 amino acids. V lost 0 bases and J 7 bases, leaving 15 bases between the germline ends. Germline values: CDR1 SGHVS, CDR2 FQNEAQ. This clone appeared a few times. Authors' data handling: Reference gene primers were amplified, and this amplification served to estimate nucleated cell counts. Here immunoSEQ multiplex PCR was the method, and the copy in TCRdb shows in-frame clones only, minus some. Clone size and V and J calls were adopted from that table, with D and trimming inferred from the DNA. The sample yields fewer than 250,000 clones, under 90% seen once. The source of this sequence is a woman in her 40s with active or convalescent COVID-19. V and J are TRBV7-8 and TRBJ1-2; no reliable D call. The sequenced sample was peripheral blood. The CDR3 DNA reads TGTGCCAGCAGCTTAGCGGCCAGCCTAGTGGCTGGCTACACCTTC. Protein sequence: CASSLAASLVAGYTF.